This is a list of T cell receptor beta chains from one sample in a study of neurological immune-mediated disorders. One entry per CDR3 protein results from TCRdb running MiXCR on the 5' RACE reads. The table includes about 80,000 distinct CDR3 sequences, 4.5% to 7.5% detected once. The sample was PBMCs. The receptors here all came from a woman aged 60-75 years with multiple sclerosis. The CDR3 runs from the conserved cysteine through the conserved F or W. A D gene is named only where the DNA matches it firmly. Size is stated for part of the rows, as once, few or many counts, or as a class when the clone is expanded.

v_gene	abundance	j_gene	d_gene	CDR3nt	CDR3aa
TRBV7-9	many	TRBJ1-5	TRBD1	TGTGCCAGCAGCTTAGGGGCAGGGGGGAGCAATCAGCCCCAGCATTTT	CASSLGAGGSNQPQHF
TRBV20-1	many	TRBJ1-2	NA	TGCAGTGCTATACACGCGGGTTATGGCTACACCTTC	CSAIHAGYGYTF
TRBV10-3	few	TRBJ2-1	NA	TGTGCCATCAGTGAGTTGGGCCTCGGGGGCAATGAGCAGTTCTTC	CAISELGLGGNEQFF
TRBV6-5	many	TRBJ2-3	NA	TGTGCCAGCAGTTTTCGGGGGCTAAGAACAGATACGCAGTATTTT	CASSFRGLRTDTQYF
TRBV15	many	TRBJ2-3	NA	TGTGCCACCAGCAGAGAAATATCGGCTAGCGGCACAGATACGCAGTATTTT	CATSREISASGTDTQYF
TRBV18	few	TRBJ2-5	TRBD1	TGTGCCAGCTCACCCGGGACAGGGGCCAAAGAGACCCAGTACTTC	CASSPGTGAKETQYF
TRBV25-1	many	TRBJ1-1	NA	TGTGCCAGCAGTGAAGGACGGGTTGCTTTCTTT	CASSEGRVAFF
TRBV20-1	many	TRBJ1-6	NA	TGCAGTGCTAGATCCCCAATCCGTCTAAATTCACCCCTCCACTTT	CSARSPIRLNSPLHF
TRBV20-1	many	TRBJ1-2	NA	TGCAGTGCTAGTCAGGGAGGAAACTATGGCTACACCTTC	CSASQGGNYGYTF
TRBV6-5	many	TRBJ2-7	NA	TGTGCCAGCAGACTCGGAGGGCAGGGATTCGGTACCTACGAGCAGTACTTC	CASRLGGQGFGTYEQYF
TRBV5-5	many	TRBJ1-5	NA	TGTGCCAGCAGCTCGGACTCCTGGGCTCGCAATCAGCCCCAGCATTTT	CASSSDSWARNQPQHF
TRBV25-1	few	TRBJ1-4	NA	TGTGCCAGCAGTGAATACGGGAGCCTCGGGGAAAAACTGTTTTTT	CASSEYGSLGEKLFF
TRBV18	many	TRBJ1-2	TRBD1	TGTGCCAGCTCCCAGGGGACAGGCCGACATAACTATGGCTACACCTTC	CASSQGTGRHNYGYTF
TRBV5-1	many	TRBJ1-5	TRBD1	TGCGCCAGCAGCCCGAATCCGGGACAGGGGGTTCAGCCCCAGCATTTT	CASSPNPGQGVQPQHF
TRBV24-1	many	TRBJ2-2	NA	TGTGCCACCAGTGACCCCGGACGGGGCACCGGGGAGCTGTTTTTT	CATSDPGRGTGELFF
TRBV29-1	many	TRBJ1-2	NA	TGCAGCGTCTGGGGGTCCGCTAACTATGGCTACACCTTC	CSVWGSANYGYTF
TRBV29-1	many	TRBJ1-1	NA	TGCAGCGTGACAGGACCAAGCAACACTGAAGCTTTCTTT	CSVTGPSNTEAFF
TRBV20-1	many	TRBJ2-2	TRBD2	TGCAGTGCTAGAGGAGAGCGGGGGTACACCGGGGAGCTGTTTTTT	CSARGERGYTGELFF
TRBV29-1	many	TRBJ2-4	NA	TGCAGCGCTCTCGCCAAAAACATTCAGTACTTC	CSALAKNIQYF
TRBV3-1	few	TRBJ1-2	NA	TGTGCCAGCAGCCAAGGGGTCAGGGGTTATGGCTACACCTTC	CASSQGVRGYGYTF
TRBV6-5	NA	TRBJ2-7	NA	TGTGCCAGCACCAACGGCGGCGAGCAGTACTTC	CASTNGGEQYF
TRBV19	NA	TRBJ1-1	NA	TGTGCCAGTAGTTACAGCAGGAACACTGAAGCTTTCTTT	CASSYSRNTEAFF
TRBV5-6	many	TRBJ2-5	NA	TGTGCCAGCAGCTTGGGGGCGCAGGGGACACAAGAGACCCAGTACTTC	CASSLGAQGTQETQYF
TRBV3-1	many	TRBJ2-7	NA	TGTGCCAGCAGCCGAGGAAGTATCTCCTACGAGCAGTACTTC	CASSRGSISYEQYF
TRBV10-2	many	TRBJ2-5	NA	TGCGCCAGCAGTTTCTCTGAAGAGACCCAGTACTTC	CASSFSEETQYF
TRBV5-1	many	TRBJ2-3	NA	TGCGCCAGCAGCTTAGGTAACAGGGACTCAGATACGCAGTATTTT	CASSLGNRDSDTQYF
TRBV7-9	many	TRBJ1-1	TRBD1	TGTGCCAGCAGCCTCACACAGGGGGCGATGACTGAAGCTTTCTTT	CASSLTQGAMTEAFF
TRBV20-1	many	TRBJ2-3	NA	TGCAGTGCTAGAGATAGGCCCCTCGATAAGCAGTATTTT	CSARDRPLDKQYF
TRBV4-2	many	TRBJ1-1	NA	TGTGCCAGCAGCCAAGTCATCGGCTTCGGACAGAGGAACACTGAAGCTTTCTTT	CASSQVIGFGQRNTEAFF
TRBV20-1	few	TRBJ2-7	TRBD1	TGCAGTGCTGGGTCTTTTGGGACAGGATGGGGCGAGCAGTACTTC	CSAGSFGTGWGEQYF
TRBV5-1	many	TRBJ2-2	NA	TGCGCCAGCAGAAGACAGGATACGAACACCGGGGAGCTGTTTTTT	CASRRQDTNTGELFF
TRBV6-1	many	TRBJ2-7	NA	TGTGCCAGCAATTTGGCAGGGATTCACGAGCAGTACTTC	CASNLAGIHEQYF
TRBV5-1	many	TRBJ1-2	NA	TGCGCCAGCAGCTTCGTAAGGGGGGCACCCCCCGATGGCTACACCTTC	CASSFVRGAPPDGYTF
TRBV12-3/TRBV12-4	many	TRBJ1-2	NA	TGTGCCAGCAGTTTTTCGGGGGACCAGAATGGCTACACCTTC	CASSFSGDQNGYTF
TRBV20-1	many	TRBJ2-6	TRBD1	TGCAGTGCTGCACCTCGACAGGGGAGGGCCAACGTCCTGACTTTC	CSAAPRQGRANVLTF
TRBV3-1	many	TRBJ2-4	TRBD2	TGTGCCAGCAGCCAGGGGGGACTAGCAGGGAACATTCAGTACTTC	CASSQGGLAGNIQYF
TRBV6-5	many	TRBJ2-5	TRBD1	TGTGCCAGCAGTCCTCACAGGGGGCGCGGGGAGACCCAGTACTTC	CASSPHRGRGETQYF
TRBV20-1	many	TRBJ1-2	TRBD1	TGCAGTGCCACTACCGGACAGGGAATTAACTATGGCTACACCTTC	CSATTGQGINYGYTF
TRBV20-1	NA	TRBJ1-2	NA	TGCAGTGCATCCCCGCGACAACTTAACTATGGCTACACCTTC	CSASPRQLNYGYTF
TRBV10-3	many	TRBJ2-7	TRBD2	TGTGCCATCAGAGGGACTAGCTTTCCGTACGAGCAGTACTTC	CAIRGTSFPYEQYF
TRBV5-1	many	TRBJ2-5	NA	TGCGCCAGCAGTCCCTCGGGACGGATCGAGACCCAGTACTTC	CASSPSGRIETQYF
TRBV15	many	TRBJ2-2	TRBD1	TGTGCCACCAGCAGCAGGACAGGGGACGGGGAGCTGTTTTTT	CATSSRTGDGELFF
TRBV4-2	many	TRBJ2-3	NA	TGTGCCAGCAGCCAAGGACCCACAGATACGCAGTATTTT	CASSQGPTDTQYF
TRBV20-1	many	TRBJ1-2	NA	TGCAGTGCTCCGAGTACTATAGCTAACTATGGCTACACCTTC	CSAPSTIANYGYTF
TRBV18	few	TRBJ1-4	NA	TGTGCCAGCTCCCCACAGGGACGGGTTGAAAAACTGTTTTTT	CASSPQGRVEKLFF
TRBV20-1	few	TRBJ2-7	NA	TGCAGTGCTACCCGCCTGGGGGGTTTTGAGGACGAGCAGTACTTC	CSATRLGGFEDEQYF